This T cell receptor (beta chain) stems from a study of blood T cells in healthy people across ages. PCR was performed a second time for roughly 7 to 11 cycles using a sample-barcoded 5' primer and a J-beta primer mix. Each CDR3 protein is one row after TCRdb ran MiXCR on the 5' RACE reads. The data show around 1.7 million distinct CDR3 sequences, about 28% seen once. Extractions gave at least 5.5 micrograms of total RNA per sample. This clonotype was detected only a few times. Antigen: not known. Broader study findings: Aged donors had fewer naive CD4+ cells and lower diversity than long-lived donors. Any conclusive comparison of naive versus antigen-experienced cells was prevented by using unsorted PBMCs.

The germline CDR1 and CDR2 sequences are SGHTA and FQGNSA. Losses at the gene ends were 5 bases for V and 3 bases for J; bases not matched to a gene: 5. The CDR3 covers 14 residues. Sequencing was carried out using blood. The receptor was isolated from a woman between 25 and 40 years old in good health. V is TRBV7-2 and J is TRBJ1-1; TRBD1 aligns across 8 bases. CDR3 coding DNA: TGTGCCAGCAGCCAGGGACAGGCGCACACTGAAGCTTTCTTT. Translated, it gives CASSQGQAHTEAFF.